The 20 T cell receptor beta chains in this list originate from one sample, sequenced in a study of blood T cell repertoires in COVID-19. Produced via immunoSEQ multiplex PCR; TCRdb's table is partial and in-frame only. Of about 360,000 clones listed, 81% were seen once; the top ten hold roughly 1.1%. Sequencing was carried out using peripheral blood. The receptors shown here come from a human donor with acute or convalescent COVID-19. The donor label of this sample is uncertain.

This sequence joins TRBV24-1 and TRBJ1-5; no definite D call. The CDR3 loop spans 17 amino acids. CDR1 is KGHDR and CDR2 is SFDVKD in the germline V gene. The V end lost 9 bases, the J end lost 1 base, and 21 bases lay between the germline ends. CDR3 sequence: CATPYPKRPGSNQPQHF. CDR3 sequence (DNA): TGTGCCACCCCCTACCCCAAAAGGCCCGGGAGCAATCAGCCCCAGCATTTT.

The chain uses TRBV6-2 or TRBV6-3 and TRBJ2-7; 7 nucleotides line up with TRBD2. V lost 2 bases to trimming and J lost 4 bases; unmatched junction nucleotides: 2. The V gene's germline CDR1 is MNHEY and CDR2 SVGEGT. The CDR3 loop spans 13 amino acids. CDR3: CASSYGLEYEQYF. In nucleotides, the CDR3 is TGTGCCAGCAGTTACGGACTAGAATACGAGCAGTACTTC.

The genes are TRBV27 and TRBJ2-3, with 8 bases lining up with TRBD2. CDR1 is MNHEY, CDR2 SMNVEV, per germline (reference sequence). J lost 2 bases, V lost 6 bases, and 7 bases had no gene match. The CDR3 extends over 15 amino acids. The CDR3 DNA is TGTGCCAGCAGACTAACTAGCGGATACACAGATACGCAGTATTTT. This encodes CASRLTSGYTDTQYF.

The rearrangement links TRBV5-4 to TRBJ1-1; 10 nucleotides align to TRBD1. The CDR3 has 14 amino acids. After removal of 7 bases from V and 6 bases from J, the junction contained 9 bases not matched to a gene. The V gene's germline CDR1 is SGHNT and CDR2 YYREEE (reference sequence). CDR3 DNA sequence: TGTGCCAGCGGAGGGACAGGGGTTGGGTCTGAAGCTTTCTTT. Translated, it gives CASGGTGVGSEAFF.

This sequence joins TRBV19 and TRBJ2-7, with unresolved D. V was cut by 6 bases and J by 2 bases, with 20 bases left in between. Germline lookup yields CDR1 LNHDA and CDR2 SQIVND (reference sequence). The CDR3 runs to 16 residues. The DNA of the CDR3 is TGTGCCAGTAGACCGACTCGTAAGACGGCCACCTACGAGCAGTACTTC. It yields the protein CASRPTRKTATYEQYF.

This chain joins TRBV27 and TRBJ1-5; TRBD1 is a possible D gene (5 bases). From germline, CDR1 is MNHEY and CDR2 SMNVEV (reference sequence). V dropped 6 bases and J dropped 5 bases, with 11 bases sitting between them. The CDR3 is 13 residues long. The CDR3 DNA follows: TGTGCCAGCAGAGAAGGGGCGCATCAGCCCCAGCATTTT. Its protein is CASREGAHQPQHF.

The chain is built from TRBV6-1 and TRBJ1-6; TRBD1 matches at 7 bases. J lost 6 bases, V lost 2 bases, and 4 bases had no gene match. Germline assignment: CDR1 MNHNS and CDR2 SASEGT. The CDR3 extends over 15 amino acids. CDR3: CASSEQDRPNSPLHF. CDR3 sequence (DNA): TGTGCCAGCAGTGAACAGGACAGGCCTAATTCACCCCTCCACTTT.

The CDR3 reads CATSTDLYGYTF. CDR3 coding DNA: TGTGCCACATCGACAGACCTCTATGGCTACACCTTC. V is TRBV10-3 and J is TRBJ1-2; tentative D call: TRBD1 (5 bases). The V end was cut by 10 bases, the J end by 4 bases, with 13 bases between. Germline CDR1 reads ENHRY; CDR2 reads SYGVKD. The CDR3 loop spans 12 amino acids.

V and J are TRBV11-2 and TRBJ2-1; D is unresolved. Germline V CDR1 and CDR2: SGHAT, FQNNGV. The CDR3 is 15 amino acids. V was clipped by 1 base and J by 6 bases, with 13 bases between them. CDR3 DNA: TGTGCCAGCAGCTTAGTTCCCCTAACTGTCAATGAGCAGTTCTTC. Translated: CASSLVPLTVNEQFF.

A remark on this clone: Other DNA sequences in the sample encode the same CDR3. V is TRBV6-5 and J is TRBJ1-2, with TRBD1 identical over 8 bases. The CDR3 consists of 14 residues. The ends lost 0 bases at V and 8 bases at J; junction bases unmatched: 5. Germline CDR1 reads MNHEY; CDR2 reads SVGAGI. The CDR3 nucleotides are TGTGCCAGCAGTTACTCCCAGGGGGCGTACGGCTACACCTTC. This gives the protein CASSYSQGAYGYTF.

This chain links TRBV19 with TRBJ1-4, with TRBD1 matching over 7 bases. Germline CDR1 reads LNHDA; CDR2 reads SQIVND (reference sequence). This CDR3 region has 14 residues. V was clipped by 4 bases and J by 6 bases; unmatched bases: 5. CDR3 amino acids: CASSNRDSHEKLFF. As DNA, the CDR3 is TGTGCCAGTAGTAACCGGGACAGTCATGAAAAACTGTTTTTT.

J is TRBJ2-1 and V is TRBV7-2; 11 bases align to TRBD2. Germline V gene sequence: CDR1 SGHTA, CDR2 FQGNSA. Trimming cost V 3 bases and J 7 bases; bases outside gene matches: 2. The length of the CDR3 is 14 residues. CDR3 DNA sequence: TGTGCCAGCAGCTTCGGACTAGCGGGTAATGAGCAGTTCTTC. Protein sequence: CASSFGLAGNEQFF.

This clone has more than one count but fewer than ten. CDR3 in DNA: TGTGCCTGGGAATGTGACTATAGGGTTTTTAGTCAGCCCCAGCATTTT. This encodes CAWECDYRVFSQPQHF. This chain links TRBV30 with TRBJ1-5; D uncertain. V lost 5 bases to trimming and J lost 6 bases, with 23 bases between them. The CDR3 loop spans 16 amino acids. CDR1 and CDR2 from the germline V gene are GTSNPN and SVGIG (reference sequence).

Only one count was recorded for this clone. This chain joins TRBV28 and TRBJ2-1, with D possibly being TRBD1 (6 bases). Germline CDR1 MDHEN, CDR2 SYDVKM. The CDR3 loop spans 16 amino acids. Deletions cut 4 bases from V and 4 bases from J, with 17 bases between. CDR3 residues: CASSSTGPTNYNEQFF. DNA of the CDR3: TGTGCCAGCAGTTCGACAGGCCCGACTAATTACAATGAGCAGTTCTTC.

The chain links TRBV5-1 to TRBJ1-2, with D hard to call. Germline V gene sequence: CDR1 SGHRS, CDR2 YFSETQ. CDR3 length: 14 residues. V was shortened by 3 bases and J by 2 bases, with 11 bases between the two germline ends. The DNA of the CDR3 is TGCGCCAGCAGCTCCGGCGCGGGGAACTATGGCTACACCTTC. Amino acid sequence: CASSSGAGNYGYTF.

The chain carries TRBV6-5 and TRBJ1-4, with D possibly TRBD1 on 6 matching bases. Germline CDR1 MNHEY, CDR2 SVGAGI. CDR3 length equals 15 residues. V was shortened by 4 bases and J by 7 bases, with 16 bases between the two germline ends. The DNA for the CDR3 is TGTGCCAGCAGTTCTAAAAGGGGGTTGTTTGAAAAACTGTTTTTT. It yields the protein CASSSKRGLFEKLFF.

The gene calls are TRBV6-6 and TRBJ2-1; TRBD2 aligns across 11 bases. Germline V gene sequence: CDR1 MNHNY, CDR2 SVGAGI (reference sequence). The CDR3 has 14 amino acids. Trimming removed 7 bases from V and 10 bases from J; junction bases left unmatched: 9. The CDR3 reads CASTLAGGAEEQFF. The CDR3, as DNA: TGTGCCAGCACTCTAGCGGGAGGAGCAGAGGAGCAGTTCTTC.

This clone was counted a single time. J is TRBJ2-5 and V is TRBV21-1; no check of the table's D call, TRBD1, against the DNA was made. TRBV21-1 is a recognized pseudogene. This CDR3 has 17 residues. The CDR3 DNA follows: TGTGCCAGCAGCAAAGTCGGCAAGGACAGGGGCCAAGAGACCCAGTACTTC. It is translated as CASSKVGKDRGQETQYF.

The chain is built from TRBV12-3 or TRBV12-4 and TRBJ2-1, with 7 bases identical to TRBD1. The CDR3 totals 13 residues. J gave up 7 bases and V 7 bases, and 7 bases lay outside the gene matches. CDR3: CASTSTGLNEQFF. The DNA of the CDR3 is TGTGCCAGCACTTCGACAGGGCTAAATGAGCAGTTCTTC.

The chain has TRBV19 and TRBJ1-1, with D hard to call. Germline V gene data show CDR1 as LNHDA and CDR2 as SQIVND (reference sequence). The germline V and J ends were trimmed by 3 bases and 0 bases, with 20 bases remaining between them. The CDR3 length is 18 residues. For the CDR3, the DNA is TGTGCCAGTAGTATTGCGTTCGGGAGCCATCCTATGAACACTGAAGCTTTCTTT. Its translation is CASSIAFGSHPMNTEAFF.